The 13 T cell receptor beta chains reported below all come from one sample, sequenced in a study of blood T cell repertoires in COVID-19. Sequencing used immunoSEQ multiplex PCR; TCRdb keeps in-frame clones, though not all of them. The sample includes approximately 280,000 clones, roughly 86% of them seen just once. The sequencing sample was made of peripheral blood. The receptors were gathered from a man between 18 and 35 years old with active or convalescent COVID-19.

This clone appeared once. The chain uses TRBV20-1 and TRBJ2-5; D may be TRBD1 (5 bases). V lost 5 bases, J lost 10 bases, and 14 bases lay in between. The CDR3 is made up of 11 amino acids. CDR1 and CDR2 from the germline V gene are DFQATT and SNEGSKA (reference sequence). CDR3 protein: CSAPAQGGQYF. The CDR3 nucleotides are TGCAGTGCTCCTGCGCAGGGTGGCCAGTACTTC.

The chain carries TRBV5-1 and TRBJ2-7; a weak D match, TRBD2 (5 bases). The CDR3 extends over 14 amino acids. V lost 0 bases, J lost 6 bases, and 13 bases lay in between. Per the germline V gene, CDR1 is SGHRS and CDR2 is YFSETQ. This CDR3 reads CASSLAEGSFEQYF. The CDR3, as DNA: TGCGCCAGCAGCTTGGCTGAGGGAAGTTTCGAGCAGTACTTC.

The gene calls are TRBV5-1 and TRBJ1-1; no clear D gene. The V end lost 2 bases, the J end lost 1 base, and 15 bases lay between the germline ends. The germline V gene encodes CDR1 SGHRS and CDR2 YFSETQ. The CDR3 contains 16 residues. The CDR3 loop is CASSFNTGDKNTEAFF. CDR3 DNA sequence: TGCGCCAGCAGCTTTAACACCGGGGATAAGAACACTGAAGCTTTCTTT.

The chain links TRBV9 to TRBJ2-7; the D is unclear. Trimming cost V 0 bases and J 3 bases, with 7 bases left between them. The germline CDR1 and CDR2 sequences are SGDLS and YYNGEE. The CDR3 spans 13 residues. CDR3 in DNA: TGTGCCAGCAGCGTAGAATCCTACTACGAGCAGTACTTC. It yields the protein CASSVESYYEQYF.

V usage is TRBV6-1 and J usage is TRBJ1-1; D remains unclear. CDR1 and CDR2 from the germline V gene are MNHNS and SASEGT. The CDR3 is made up of 15 amino acids. Between the trimmed V and J ends, which lost 2 bases and 0 bases, there was a span of 10 bases. DNA of the CDR3: TGTGCCAGCAGTGAACATCGGGGAGTGAACACTGAAGCTTTCTTT. Residues: CASSEHRGVNTEAFF.

The table lists this clone with a count of one. The V gene is TRBV3-1 (or the pseudogene TRBV3-2), the J gene TRBJ1-2; weak D call: TRBD1 (5 bases). Trimming cost V 1 base and J 0 bases, with 9 bases left between them. The germline CDR1 and CDR2 sequences are LGHDT and YNNKEL (reference sequence). CDR3 size: 15 residues. CDR3 region: CASSQADSSNYGYTF. The CDR3 DNA is TGTGCCAGCAGCCAAGCAGACAGTTCTAACTATGGCTACACCTTC.

The gene calls are TRBV27 and TRBJ1-6; D not certain. The V end was cut by 2 bases, the J end by 6 bases, with 8 bases between. The CDR3 spans 14 residues. CDR1 MNHEY and CDR2 SMNVEV come from the germline V gene (reference sequence). The CDR3 bases are TGTGCCAGCAGTTTAGGGCAGACTAATTCACCCCTCCACTTT. Amino acids: CASSLGQTNSPLHF.

The chain is built from TRBV19 and TRBJ1-5; D is uncertain. The CDR3 contains 15 residues. The germline V gene encodes CDR1 LNHDA and CDR2 SQIVND (reference sequence). Trimming shortened V by 3 bases and J by 3 bases, and 12 bases separated the two germline ends. The chain's CDR3 is CASSIEGWDNQPQHF. The CDR3 bases are TGTGCCAGTAGTATCGAGGGTTGGGACAATCAGCCCCAGCATTTT.

This clone was recorded a few times. The V and J genes are TRBV29-1 and TRBJ1-2; tentatively, D is TRBD1 (6 bases). V shed 7 bases and J shed 10 bases, with 19 bases lying between them. This CDR3 comprises 12 residues. CDR1 is SQVTM, CDR2 ANQGSEA, per germline. The CDR3 region is CSAIGGAVDYTF. In DNA, the CDR3 is TGCAGCGCAATAGGGGGGGCCGTTGACTACACCTTC. Supplemented by reference TRBV29-1 and TRBJ1-2, the full variable domain reads SAVISQKPSRDICQRGTSLTIQCQVDSQVTMMFWYRQQPGQSLTLIATANQGSEATYESGFVIDKFPISRPNLTFSTLTVSNMSPEDSSIYLCSAIGGAVDYTFGSGTRLTVV.

The rearrangement joins TRBV7-6 to TRBJ2-7; TRBD1 might be the D (6 bases). V was trimmed by 4 bases and J by 5 bases, leaving 12 bases between them. The CDR3 length is 13 residues. The germline CDR1 and CDR2 sequences are SGHVS and FNYEAQ. Here the CDR3 reads CASSSEGVDEQYF. CDR3 nucleotides: TGTGCCAGCAGCTCCGAGGGGGTCGACGAGCAGTACTTC.

This chain uses TRBV7-3 with TRBJ2-1; 9 bases agree with TRBD2. The CDR3 contains 19 residues. The germline CDR1 and CDR2 sequences are SGHTA and FQGTGA. Trimming removed 2 bases from V and 4 bases from J; junction bases left unmatched: 15. Here the CDR3 reads CASSLSPELAGVTYNEQFF. CDR3 DNA: TGTGCCAGCAGCTTATCCCCGGAGTTAGCGGGGGTAACTTACAATGAGCAGTTCTTC.

This chain joins TRBV6-5 and TRBJ2-5; 10 nucleotides line up with TRBD1. Germline-derived CDR1 and CDR2 are MNHEY and SVGAGI. Germline trimming cut 2 bases from V and 5 bases from J; bases unmatched to any gene: 8. The CDR3 is made up of 16 amino acids. CDR3 residues: CASSYGDRGGVETQYF. For the CDR3, the DNA is TGTGCCAGCAGTTACGGGGACAGGGGTGGGGTGGAGACCCAGTACTTC.

This clone has more than one count but fewer than ten. This same CDR3 is encoded by further DNA sequences in the sample. DNA of the CDR3: TGTGCCAGCAGTGACGGGGGGGGCTACAATGAGCAGTTCTTC. This sequence encodes CASSDGGGYNEQFF. The rearrangement uses TRBV6-4 and TRBJ2-1; 7 positions agree with TRBD2. Germline CDR1 and CDR2: MRHNA and SNTAGT. V lost 2 bases and J lost 3; bases outside the gene matches: 1. The CDR3 runs to 14 residues.